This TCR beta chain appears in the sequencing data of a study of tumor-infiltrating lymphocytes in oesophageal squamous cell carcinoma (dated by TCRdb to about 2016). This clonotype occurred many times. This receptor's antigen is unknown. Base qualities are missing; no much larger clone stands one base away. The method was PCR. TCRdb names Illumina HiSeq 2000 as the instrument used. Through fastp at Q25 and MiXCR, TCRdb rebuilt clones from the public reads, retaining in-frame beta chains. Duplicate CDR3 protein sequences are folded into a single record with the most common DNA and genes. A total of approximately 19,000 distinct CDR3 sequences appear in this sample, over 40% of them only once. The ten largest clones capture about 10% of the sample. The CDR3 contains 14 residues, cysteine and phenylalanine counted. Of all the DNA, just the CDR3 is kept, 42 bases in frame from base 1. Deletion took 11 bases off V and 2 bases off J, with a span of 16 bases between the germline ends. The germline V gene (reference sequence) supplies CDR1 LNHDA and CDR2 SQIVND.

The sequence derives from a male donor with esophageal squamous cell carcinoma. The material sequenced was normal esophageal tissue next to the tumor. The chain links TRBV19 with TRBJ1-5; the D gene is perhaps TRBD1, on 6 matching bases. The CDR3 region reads CAVDAGGGNQPQHF. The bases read TGTGCCGTAGATGCCGGGGGCGGCAATCAGCCCCAGCATTTT. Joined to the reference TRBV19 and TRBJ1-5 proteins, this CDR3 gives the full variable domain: DGGITQSPKYLFRKEGQNVTLSCEQNLNHDAMYWYRQDPGQGLRLIYYSQIVNDFQKGDIAEGYSVSREKKESFPLTVTSAQKNPTAFYLCAVDAGGGNQPQHFGDGTRLSIL.